Detailed here is one TCR beta chain. It lacks a known antigen. Within one base of it there is no much larger clone, and no base qualities were kept. TCRbeta CDR3 regions were amplified from genomic DNA using the immunoSEQ Assay, a bias-controlled multiplex PCR. The study's processing was this. The number of nucleated cells in each sample was estimated by amplification of reference gene primers within the assay. Sequence reads were collapsed and filtered to measure the absolute abundance of every unique TCRbeta CDR3 rearrangement. For each sample, productive Simpson clonality was calculated by taking the square root of Simpson's diversity index across productive rearrangements. TCRdb stores this immuneACCESS table with in-frame sequences only. Part of the clones is absent; in the studies checked, under half of the shortfall reflects unresolved V genes, and no reason is known for the rest. From that table come the V and J calls and clone size; the DNA was used to work out D and trimming. For this sample the table gives 150,000 to 200,000 clones, of which over 75% were detected only once. Of the sample, approximately 9.9% falls within the top ten clones.

V drops 5 bases and J drops 1 base, leaving 19 bases in between. The germline V gene (reference sequence) sets CDR1 to LNHDA and CDR2 to SQIVND. The CDR3 has 17 amino acids, counting the end cysteine and phenylalanine. Only CDR3 DNA remains: 51 bases, in frame from the first base. The data belong to a study of blood T cell repertoires in COVID-19 (dated by TCRdb to the early 2020s). Turning to the overall study: Collaborator samples came from the United States, Italy and Spain and covered acute and convalescent phases of COVID-19. Samples came from the ongoing ImmuneRACE study (first 160 participants) plus 1,254 subjects from 6 global collaborators. Sample metadata almost always included a de-identified subject ID, COVID-19 status, age in years and sex. Where available, HLA class I and class II types were taken from metadata supplied by the sample provider and were not determined by assay-based typing. Subjects who had been exposed to COVID-19, were actively infected with it, or had recovered from it provided the deeply sampled blood TCRbeta repertoires that made up the dataset. The material from the prospective study consisted of cDNA or gDNA derived from T cells, B-cell-depleted T cells, or PBMCs. The repertoires were released in a freely available public database meant as a resource for research on the immune response to SARS-CoV-2. What the authors observed across the whole study: The quantity of clinical and demographic metadata differed by source and by participant and was supplied without curation.

Each collaborating institution followed its own protocols to collect whole blood in K2EDTA tubes. For TCRbeta analysis, collaborators shipped samples in one of three forms: frozen whole blood, isolated PBMCs, or DNA extracted from either of those sample types. This sequence uses TRBV19 and TRBJ2-3; matching of 5 bases hints at TRBD2 as the D gene. The receptor was isolated from a human donor with active or convalescent COVID-19. The donor label of this sample is uncertain. Sequenced input: peripheral blood. The CDR3 reads CASSRGMSGRGTDTQYF. The sequenced DNA is TGTGCCAGTAGTCGAGGGATGTCGGGTCGAGGCACAGATACGCAGTATTTT.